Below, one T cell receptor (beta chain) is given with its context. Its antigen target is currently unknown. No per-base quality is available; no much larger clone lies one base away. Per the germline V gene, SGDLS is the CDR1 and YYNGEE is the CDR2. The CDR3 numbers 16 residues from cysteine through phenylalanine. Only the CDR3 DNA is retained, 48 bases long and in frame from the first base. Deletion took 3 bases off V and 5 bases off J, with a span of 18 bases between the germline ends. Library method: the immunoSEQ multiplex PCR assay. In most patients, genomic DNA was isolated using the Qiagen DNeasy Blood and Tissue Kit and sent frozen to Adaptive Biotechnologies for TCR sequencing. For most patients, high-throughput TCR-beta CDR3 sequencing of genomic DNA was performed by Adaptive Biotechnologies. Under the source paper's analysis protocol: TCR sequencing data for over 15 patients were retrieved from Adaptive's ImmunoSEQ software; a few other patients were processed with MiXCR and VDJtools. To correct CD4 versus CD8 sorting errors, any sequence found in both subsets at a frequency ratio below 5:1 was removed. CDR3 nucleotide sequences shared by donor and recipient were removed because the origin of these sequences could not be assigned. At least 2-fold expansion over unstimulated cells and a minimum CFSE-low frequency of 0.002% (template counts) or 0.001% (read counts) were required for clones to be classified as alloreactive. Clones detected in sequenced pre-transplant spleen, lymph node, or MLR CFSE-low populations of the donor or recipient were defined as mappable. The cumulative frequency of alloreactive clones was calculated as a percentage of all sequences, weighted by copy number. TCRdb obtained this table from immuneACCESS and retained in-frame rearrangements with V and J assigned. These tables miss some clones; where compared with another copy, unresolved V genes account for less than half of the shortfall, and the remainder is unexplained. For V, J and clone size, that table is used; D and trimming come from the DNA. The sample table lists some 79,000 clones, roughly nine tenths of them with a count of one. The ten largest clonotypes hold less than 0.4% of the sample.

The sample originates from a study of graft-versus-host responses after intestinal transplantation (dated by TCRdb to 2020 to 2022). Regarding the research as a whole: The transplants that recipients got were multivisceral, liver-intestinal, or isolated intestinal. Donor T cell macrochimerism was defined as a peak of at least 4% donor T cells among recipient peripheral blood mononuclear cells. After intestinal transplantation, graft-versus-host and host-versus-graft alloreactive T cell clones were followed in the graft, circulation and bone marrow using bulk TCR-beta CDR3 sequencing. The cohort enrolled about two dozen intestinal transplant recipients including one retransplant, and a few patients lacking pretransplant specimens were excluded. Instead of going to the commercial service, samples from three later patients were sequenced in-house on an Illumina MiSeq and processed with MiXCR. Anti-thymocyte globulin induction was given to all recipients, followed by maintenance tacrolimus and steroids for around three years. To identify alloreactive clones, pre-transplant mixed lymphocyte reaction products were sequenced and then compared with unstimulated pre-transplant donor and recipient T cells. Paper-wide results and their limitations: GvH clones were detected in recipient bone marrow, and some of these GvH clones were observed earlier in ileal mucosa or blood, consistent with an intestinal mucosal origin. In patients with donor T cell macrochimerism, the allografts had high GvH to HvG T cell clonal ratios. Peak levels of circulating GvH clones were associated with declines in HvG clones early after transplant. Conclusions were limited by the relatively low number and heterogeneity of intestinal transplant patients.

The sample's time point, from its label and the paper: cells obtained before transplantation from donor or recipient. CD3+CD4+ and CD3+CD8+ populations were FACS-sorted from unstimulated pre-transplant donor and recipient cells taken from spleen or lymph nodes. The rearranged chain carries TRBV9 and TRBJ1-5; the D gene lacks a confident call. The sequencing here drew on unstimulated CD4+ T cells sorted from spleen or lymph node cells, taken before intestinal transplant. The origin of this receptor is a human donor who received an intestinal transplant. The CDR3 region: CASSAHCPPDYQPQHF. The bases read TGTGCCAGCAGCGCCCATTGCCCGCCGGACTATCAGCCCCAGCATTTT.